The T cell receptor (beta chain) described here comes from a study of cytomegalovirus exposure and HLA in healthy donors. General study results and limits: V segments that were indistinguishable, TRBV6-2 and TRBV6-3 among them, were omitted from analysis. The authors later found most CMV-associated TCR beta chains appeared HLA-restricted. Using the classifier, cytomegalovirus status was reportedly diagnosed with high specificity and sensitivity.

Amplification used 60 Vbeta primers and 13 Jbeta primers. Sequenced by immunoSEQ multiplex PCR; TCRdb stores in-frame clones only, minus some. Of some 180,000 clones in the sample, 9.5% were seen once. This clone was detected only a few times. The target antigen is unknown. V gave up 1 base and J gave up 4 bases; unmatched junction bases: 4. This CDR3 contains 15 residues. Per germline, CDR1 SGHDT and CDR2 YYEEEE. The J gene is TRBJ1-5, the V gene TRBV5-6; 8 bases map to TRBD1. Sequencing used PBMCs. This receptor was obtained from a woman aged 30 to 39 in good health and CMV-seropositive. DNA of the CDR3: TGTGCCAGCAGCTTGTGGACAGGGATGAATCAGCCCCAGCATTTT. Amino acid sequence: CASSLWTGMNQPQHF.